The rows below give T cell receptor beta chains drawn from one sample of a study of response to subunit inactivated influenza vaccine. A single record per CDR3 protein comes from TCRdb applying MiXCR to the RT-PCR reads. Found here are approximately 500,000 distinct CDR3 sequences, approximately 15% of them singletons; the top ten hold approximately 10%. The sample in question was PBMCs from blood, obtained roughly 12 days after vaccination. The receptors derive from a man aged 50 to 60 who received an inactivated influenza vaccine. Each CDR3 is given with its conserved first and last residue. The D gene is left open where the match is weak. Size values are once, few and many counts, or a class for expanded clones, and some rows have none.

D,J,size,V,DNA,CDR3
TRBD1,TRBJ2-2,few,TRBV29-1,TGCAGCGTTGGGGGACAGGGGAACACCGGGGAGCTGTTTTTT,CSVGGQGNTGELFF
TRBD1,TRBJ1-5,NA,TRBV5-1,TGCGCCAGGGGACAGGGAGACGGCAATCAGCCCCAGCATTTT,CARGQGDGNQPQHF
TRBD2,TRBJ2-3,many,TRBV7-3,TGTGCCAGCAGCCCCGCCCCGGGGACTACCACAGATACGCAGTATTTT,CASSPAPGTTTDTQYF
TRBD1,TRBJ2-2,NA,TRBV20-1,TGCAGTGCTATACGGACAGGCTCCGCCGGGGAGCTGTTTTTT,CSAIRTGSAGELFF
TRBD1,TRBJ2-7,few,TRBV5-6,TGTGCCAGCAGCTCGGGACAGAAGTCCTACGAGCAGTACTTC,CASSSGQKSYEQYF
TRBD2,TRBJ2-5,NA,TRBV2,TGTGCCAGCAGTGGTTATAGCGGGAGTCGGGAGACCCAGTACTTC,CASSGYSGSRETQYF
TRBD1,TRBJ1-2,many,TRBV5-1,TGCGCCAGCAGCTTCGGGACAGGGGATGATACCACCTTC,CASSFGTGDDTTF
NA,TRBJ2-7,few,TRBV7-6,TGTGCCAGCAGCCTGTTGGGCGATACCTCCTACGAGCAGTACTTC,CASSLLGDTSYEQYF
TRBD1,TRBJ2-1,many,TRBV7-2,TGTGCCAGCAGCTCCGACAGGGGTTCCTACAATGAGCAGTTCTTC,CASSSDRGSYNEQFF
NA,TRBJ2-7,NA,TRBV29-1,TGCAGCGTTGACAGGGGAGGTTACGAGCAGTACTTC,CSVDRGGYEQYF
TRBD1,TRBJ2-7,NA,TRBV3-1,TGTGCCAGCAGCCAAGGAGGGGGCGGCTACGAGCAGTACTTC,CASSQGGGGYEQYF
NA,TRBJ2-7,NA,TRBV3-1,TGTGCCAGCAGCCAAGTCTCAGCCGAGCAGTACTTC,CASSQVSAEQYF
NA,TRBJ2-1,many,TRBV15,TGTGCCACCAGCATAAACCACCGGGGAAATGGGGATGAGCAGTTCTTC,CATSINHRGNGDEQFF
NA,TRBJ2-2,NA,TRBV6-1,TGTGCCAGCAGTCATAATGTGCCACCCTACGGGGAGCTGTTTTTT,CASSHNVPPYGELFF
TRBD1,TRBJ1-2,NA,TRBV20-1,TGCAGTGCCAGCGGGACAGCTGCTAACTATGGCTACACCTTC,CSASGTAANYGYTF
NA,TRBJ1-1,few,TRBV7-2,TGTGCCAGCAGCTTAGACAGGACTGGGGCTTTCTTT,CASSLDRTGAFF
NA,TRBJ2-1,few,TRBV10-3,TGTGCCATCAGTGAGGGGGGGGCGCCTGACTACAATGAGCAGTTCTTC,CAISEGGAPDYNEQFF
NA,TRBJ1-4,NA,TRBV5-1,TGCGCCAGCAGCTTGCTCAGCGATGAAAAACTGTTTTTT,CASSLLSDEKLFF
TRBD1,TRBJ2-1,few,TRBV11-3,TGTGCCAGCAGCGTGGGACAGGGGGGACGAAATGAGCAGTTCTTC,CASSVGQGGRNEQFF
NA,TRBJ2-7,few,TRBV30,TGTGCCTGGATCCCTCCAAGGAGCTCCTACGAGCAGTACTTC,CAWIPPRSSYEQYF
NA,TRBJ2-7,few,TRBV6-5,TGTGCCAGCAGTTCGGTTGGAGGGGCTCCCCGCTACGAGCAGTACTTC,CASSSVGGAPRYEQYF
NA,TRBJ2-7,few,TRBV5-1,TGCGCCAGTCGGAGGGATCTCTACGAGCAGTACTTC,CASRRDLYEQYF
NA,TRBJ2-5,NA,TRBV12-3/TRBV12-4,TGTGCCAGCAGACTCTCCGGACAAGAGACCCAGTACTTC,CASRLSGQETQYF
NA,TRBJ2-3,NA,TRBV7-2,TGTGCCAGCAAAAGACAATCTAGCACAGATACGCAGTATTTT,CASKRQSSTDTQYF
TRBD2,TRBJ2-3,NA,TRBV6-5,TGTGCCAGCAGTTACGCAACTGGGCGGGGGGCCACAGATACGCAGTATTTT,CASSYATGRGATDTQYF
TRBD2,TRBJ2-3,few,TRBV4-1,TGCGCCAGCAGCCAAGAGTCTAGCGGGGGCACCAGGGCAGATACGCAGTATTTT,CASSQESSGGTRADTQYF
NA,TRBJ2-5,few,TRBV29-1,TGCAGCGTTGAGAGTCAGGCCGAGACCCAGTACTTC,CSVESQAETQYF
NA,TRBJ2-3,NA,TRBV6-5,TGTGCCAGCAGTTATTGGTTGGCAGGAGGCACAGATACGCAGTATTTT,CASSYWLAGGTDTQYF
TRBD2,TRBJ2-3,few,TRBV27,TGTGCCAGCAGAGGACTAGCGGGGGGAGTCGGCTGGCGAGATACGCAGTATTTT,CASRGLAGGVGWRDTQYF
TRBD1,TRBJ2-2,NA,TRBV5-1,TGCGCCAGCAGCTTGGATGGGACAGGGGTGGCCGGGGAGCTGTTTTTT,CASSLDGTGVAGELFF
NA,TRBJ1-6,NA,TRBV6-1,TGTGCCAGCGCTAGCACCTATAATTCACCCCTCCACTTT,CASASTYNSPLHF
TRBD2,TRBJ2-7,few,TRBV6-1,TGTGCCAGCAGCCGAAAGTCTAGCGGCCCCTACGAGCAGTACTTC,CASSRKSSGPYEQYF
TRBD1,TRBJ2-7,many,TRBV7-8,TGTGCCAGCAGCTTAGGCGGGACAGGGGGTAGGTACGAGCAGTACTTC,CASSLGGTGGRYEQYF
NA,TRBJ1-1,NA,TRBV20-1,NA,CSGVGVGTEALF
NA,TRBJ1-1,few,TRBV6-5,TGTGCCAGCAGTTACTTAACAGGACTGCCTTTCTTT,CASSYLTGLPFF
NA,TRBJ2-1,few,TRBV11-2,TGTGCCAGCAGCTTAGTACAGCTTTACAATGAGCAGTTCTTC,CASSLVQLYNEQFF
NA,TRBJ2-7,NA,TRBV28,TGTGCCAGCAGGTCCAGTCCCTACGAGCAGTACTTC,CASRSSPYEQYF
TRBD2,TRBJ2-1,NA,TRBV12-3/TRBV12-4,TGTGCCAGCAGTTTATCCGGCGGGAGGGCCTCAAATGAGCAGTTCTTC,CASSLSGGRASNEQFF
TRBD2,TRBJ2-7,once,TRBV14,TGTGCCAGCAGCCAAGAGCGGGAGGGCTACGAGCAGTACTTC,CASSQEREGYEQYF
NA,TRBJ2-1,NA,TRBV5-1,TGCGCCAGCGGCTTGACCCAAGGATTGAGGGATGAGCAGTTCTTC,CASGLTQGLRDEQFF
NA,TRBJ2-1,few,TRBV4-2,TGTGCCAGCAGCCAGGGTACCGGACTGGTCTCCTACAATGAGCAGTTCTTC,CASSQGTGLVSYNEQFF
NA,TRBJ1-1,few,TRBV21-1,TGTGCCAGCAGCAAAGAGAGTCGAAGAGTAAGAGCTTTCTTT,CASSKESRRVRAFF
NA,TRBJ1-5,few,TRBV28,TGTGCCAGCAGTTTATGGGGGGCAAGCAATCAGCCCCAGCATTTT,CASSLWGASNQPQHF
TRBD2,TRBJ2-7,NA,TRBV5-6,TGTGCCAGCATGCTAGCGGGAGACTACGAGCAGTACTTC,CASMLAGDYEQYF
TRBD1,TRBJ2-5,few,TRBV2,TGTGCCAGCAGTGAAGAGAAAGGGGGCTGGGGAGAGACCCAGTACTTC,CASSEEKGGWGETQYF
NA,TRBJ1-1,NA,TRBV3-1,TGTGCCAGCAGCCAAGCGGGAGGGCTGAACACTGAAGCTTTCTTT,CASSQAGGLNTEAFF